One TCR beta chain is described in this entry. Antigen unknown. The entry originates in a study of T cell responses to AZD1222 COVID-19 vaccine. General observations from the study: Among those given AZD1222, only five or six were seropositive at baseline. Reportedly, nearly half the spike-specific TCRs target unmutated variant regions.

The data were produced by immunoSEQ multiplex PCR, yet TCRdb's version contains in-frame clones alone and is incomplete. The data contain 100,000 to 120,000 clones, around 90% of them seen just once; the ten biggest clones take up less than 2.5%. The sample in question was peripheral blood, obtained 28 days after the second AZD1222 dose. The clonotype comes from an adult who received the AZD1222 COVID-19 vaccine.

The CDR3 coding sequence is TGTGCCAGCAGCCCCGGTGGGACCTCACGCCCCGAAAAACTGTTTTTT. Protein: CASSPGGTSRPEKLFF. The rearrangement joins TRBV5-6 to TRBJ1-4; tentative D call: TRBD1 (5 bases). Between the trimmed V and J ends, which lost 4 bases and 8 bases, there was a span of 21 bases. The germline gives CDR1 SGHDT, CDR2 YYEEEE. This CDR3 is 16 amino acids long.